This T cell receptor beta chain derives from a study of T cells in Graves' hyperthyroidism and ophthalmopathy. The wider study: Blood from the periphery was taken at initial diagnosis, before any treatment.

The CDR3 is made up of 12 amino acids. Germline V gene data show CDR1 as SQVTM and CDR2 as ANQGSEA. Cells are PBMCs isolated from about 10 ml of fresh blood. Regarding the study as a whole: Also found in blood were most expanded thyroid clonotypes above 0.001.

TCR beta CDR3 regions were amplified from RNA. Primed by the HTBI set, a first-round RT-PCR was run on the TCR CDR3. One entry per CDR3 protein, called by TCRdb with MiXCR from the multiplex PCR reads. The sample shows approximately 400,000 distinct CDR3 sequences, under 15% of them seen only once. Comments on this clonotype: What it binds is not known.

The chain combines TRBV29-1 with TRBJ2-3; D gene uncertain. The source of this sequence is a woman aged 25 to 39 with Graves' hyperthyroidism. Sequencing was carried out using blood. The CDR3 here is CSQAANTDTQYF. The CDR3 DNA reads TGCAGTCAGGCGGCGAACACAGATACGCAGTATTTT.